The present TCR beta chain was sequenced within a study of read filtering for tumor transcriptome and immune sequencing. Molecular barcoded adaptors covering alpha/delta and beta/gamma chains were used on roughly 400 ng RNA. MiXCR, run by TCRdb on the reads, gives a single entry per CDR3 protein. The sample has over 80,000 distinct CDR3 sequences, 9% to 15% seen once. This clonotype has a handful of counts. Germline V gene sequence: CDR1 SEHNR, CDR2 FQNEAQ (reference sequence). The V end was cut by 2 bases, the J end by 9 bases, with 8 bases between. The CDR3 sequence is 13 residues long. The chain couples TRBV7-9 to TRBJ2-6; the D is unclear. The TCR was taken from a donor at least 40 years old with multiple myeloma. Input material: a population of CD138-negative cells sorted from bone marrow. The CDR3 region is CASSLPSHNVLTF. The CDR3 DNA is TGTGCCAGCAGCTTACCCAGCCACAACGTCCTGACTTTC.